The clone carrying this T cell receptor beta chain was seen a single time. Its antigen is unknown. This entry is derived from a study of Ad26.COV2.S vaccination and SARS-CoV-2 variants. Study results and limitations: Substantial post-vaccination breadth of spike-specific CD8+ and CD4+ T cell responses was reported. People who got the vaccine or the placebo had similar non-spike TCR breadth.

Profiling relied on immunoSEQ multiplex PCR, and the TCRdb table lists in-frame clones only, not all of them. Of roughly 400,000 clones listed, around 92% are singletons. Deletions cut 4 bases from V and 3 bases from J, with 7 bases between. Germline CDR1 LNHDA, CDR2 SQIVND (reference sequence). This CDR3 has 12 residues. Treatment meaning: over 15 received Ad26.COV2.S at low or high dose, single or two shots; 5 received placebo; per-sample allocation not given. Following the first vaccine or placebo injection, samples were taken on day 63. Participants' vaccine, an Ad26 vector, delivered Wuhan-strain SARS-CoV-2 spike.

The receptor was derived from a person aged 18-60 years who received the Ad26.COV2.S COVID-19 vaccine or a placebo. V and J are TRBV19 and TRBJ2-7; no clear D gene. Sequenced here: peripheral blood, sampled in a trial of Ad26.COV2.S vaccine versus placebo. CDR3 nucleotide sequence: TGTGCCAGTAGTAACATCGGCTACGAGCAGTACTTC. Translating gives CASSNIGYEQYF.